A selection of T cell receptor beta chains follows, all from one sample in a study of Ad26.COV2.S vaccination and SARS-CoV-2 variants. The protocol was immunoSEQ multiplex PCR, while the TCRdb copy is restricted to in-frame clones and leaves out a portion. The table lists 500,000 or so clones, 75% to 90% of them singletons. Specimen: peripheral blood, collected in a trial of Ad26.COV2.S vaccine versus placebo. These receptors were obtained from a person between 18 and 60 years old who received the Ad26.COV2.S COVID-19 vaccine or a placebo. CDR3s include the opening cysteine and the closing phenylalanine or tryptophan. Each record gives: clone size, D gene, V gene, J gene, CDR3 DNA, CDR3 protein. The D gene is left open where the match is weak. Rows give clone size only sometimes, using once, few, many, or a class for an expanded clone.

clone_size: .
d_call: .
v_call: TRBV3-1/TRBV3-2
j_call: TRBJ2-1
cdr3_nt: TGTGCCAGCAGCCAAGCTGACCCCTACAATGAGCAGTTCTTC
cdr3_aa: CASSQADPYNEQFF

clone_size: .
d_call: .
v_call: TRBV5-5
j_call: TRBJ2-2
cdr3_nt: TGTGCCAGCAGCTTTGGGGGAGCGGTCACCGGGGAGCTGTTTTTT
cdr3_aa: CASSFGGAVTGELFF

clone_size: .
d_call: .
v_call: TRBV5-1
j_call: TRBJ1-3
cdr3_nt: TGCGCCAGCAGCTTGGAGGCAGGGACCTCTGGAAACACCATATATTTT
cdr3_aa: CASSLEAGTSGNTIYF

clone_size: .
d_call: TRBD1
v_call: TRBV19
j_call: TRBJ2-3
cdr3_nt: TGTGCCAGTGAGGGAACAGGGGGCTGGACAGATACGCAGTATTTT
cdr3_aa: CASEGTGGWTDTQYF

clone_size: .
d_call: .
v_call: TRBV29-1
j_call: TRBJ1-1
cdr3_nt: TGCAGCGTTTCACATCGACTGATAGTCACTGAAGCTTTCTTT
cdr3_aa: CSVSHRLIVTEAFF

clone_size: .
d_call: .
v_call: TRBV14
j_call: TRBJ2-3
cdr3_nt: TGTGCCAGCAGCGAACCCCACACAGATACGCAGTATTTT
cdr3_aa: CASSEPHTDTQYF

clone_size: once
d_call: .
v_call: TRBV7-9
j_call: TRBJ2-3
cdr3_nt: TGTGCCAGCAGCTTAAATACGGGAGATACGCAGTATTTT
cdr3_aa: CASSLNTGDTQYF

clone_size: .
d_call: .
v_call: TRBV7-9
j_call: TRBJ2-3
cdr3_nt: TGTGCCAGCAGCTTAGCTGCTTGGGGCACAGATACGCAGTATTTT
cdr3_aa: CASSLAAWGTDTQYF

clone_size: .
d_call: TRBD2
v_call: TRBV5-1
j_call: TRBJ2-3
cdr3_nt: TGCGCCAGCATTCGGGGGGGATCGACAGATACGCAGTATTTT
cdr3_aa: CASIRGGSTDTQYF

clone_size: .
d_call: .
v_call: TRBV28
j_call: TRBJ1-1
cdr3_nt: TGTGCCAGCAGTTTATTTCCGATGAACACTGAAGCTTTCTTT
cdr3_aa: CASSLFPMNTEAFF

clone_size: .
d_call: .
v_call: TRBV30
j_call: TRBJ2-3
cdr3_nt: TGTGCCTGGAGTGTCGGGCAGGTTAGCACAGATACGCAGTATTTT
cdr3_aa: CAWSVGQVSTDTQYF

clone_size: .
d_call: .
v_call: TRBV21-1
j_call: TRBJ1-5
cdr3_nt: TGTGCCAGCAGCGGCCCAAACCCCGGGGGGAGGCGTCAGCCCCAGCATTTT
cdr3_aa: CASSGPNPGGRRQPQHF

clone_size: .
d_call: .
v_call: TRBV5-6
j_call: TRBJ1-2
cdr3_nt: TGTGCCAGCTCCACCCCCCCCACCGGCTACACCTTC
cdr3_aa: CASSTPPTGYTF

clone_size: .
d_call: .
v_call: TRBV7-2
j_call: TRBJ2-5
cdr3_nt: TGTGCCAGCAGCCTAGGAGGGGGCCGGCGGGGGACCCAGTACTTC
cdr3_aa: CASSLGGGRRGTQYF

clone_size: .
d_call: .
v_call: TRBV7-2
j_call: TRBJ2-3
cdr3_nt: TGTGCCAGCAGCCCATCCGGGGGCACAGATACGCAGTATTTT
cdr3_aa: CASSPSGGTDTQYF

clone_size: few
d_call: TRBD1
v_call: TRBV19
j_call: TRBJ1-5
cdr3_nt: TGTGCCAGTAGCCGCGACAGGGTGTTGGTCAGCAATCAGCCCCAGCATTTT
cdr3_aa: CASSRDRVLVSNQPQHF

clone_size: .
d_call: TRBD1
v_call: TRBV2
j_call: TRBJ2-3
cdr3_nt: TGTGCCAGCAGACTCAACAGGGGGGCAGATACGCAGTATTTT
cdr3_aa: CASRLNRGADTQYF

clone_size: .
d_call: .
v_call: TRBV11-2
j_call: TRBJ2-5
cdr3_nt: TGTGCCAGCAGCTTCGGGCCCCAGCAAGAGACCCAGTACTTC
cdr3_aa: CASSFGPQQETQYF

clone_size: .
d_call: .
v_call: TRBV5-1
j_call: TRBJ1-2
cdr3_nt: TGCGCCAGCAGCTTGGTGGCAGCTAACTATGGCTACACCTTC
cdr3_aa: CASSLVAANYGYTF

clone_size: .
d_call: TRBD1
v_call: TRBV25-1
j_call: TRBJ2-1
cdr3_nt: TGTGCCAGCAGTGGGGTCCCAGCGTCAGGGGGATACGAGCAGTTCTTC
cdr3_aa: CASSGVPASGGYEQFF

clone_size: .
d_call: .
v_call: TRBV2
j_call: TRBJ1-1
cdr3_nt: TGTGCCAGCATTTGGGGGCCGAACACTGAAGCTTTCTTT
cdr3_aa: CASIWGPNTEAFF

clone_size: .
d_call: TRBD1
v_call: TRBV6-5
j_call: TRBJ2-1
cdr3_nt: TGTGCCAGCAGGCCCGGGACAGCGGCCTACAATGAGCAGTTCTTC
cdr3_aa: CASRPGTAAYNEQFF

clone_size: .
d_call: .
v_call: TRBV3-1/TRBV3-2
j_call: TRBJ1-6
cdr3_nt: TGTGCCAGCAGCCCAGCGAGTCCGGCAGAAAGGAGGTCCGGTTCACCCCTCCACTTT
cdr3_aa: CASSPASPAERRSGSPLHF

clone_size: .
d_call: TRBD1
v_call: TRBV28
j_call: TRBJ2-7
cdr3_nt: TGTGCCAGCAGTTCTCACAGGGGTTTATCCCTCTACGAGCAGTACTTC
cdr3_aa: CASSSHRGLSLYEQYF

clone_size: .
d_call: .
v_call: TRBV20-1
j_call: TRBJ1-1
cdr3_nt: TGCAGTGCTAGTCTCTCCCCGGTAAATGCTTTCTTT
cdr3_aa: CSASLSPVNAFF

clone_size: .
d_call: .
v_call: TRBV11-3
j_call: TRBJ1-1
cdr3_nt: TGTGCCAGCAGCTTCTTATCGAACACTGAAGCTTTCTTT
cdr3_aa: CASSFLSNTEAFF

clone_size: .
d_call: TRBD2
v_call: TRBV5-1
j_call: TRBJ2-1
cdr3_nt: TGCGCCAGCAGCTTGGGTTCATTCGGACTCGGGGCGGGAGCCCTCGATGAGCAGTTCTTC
cdr3_aa: CASSLGSFGLGAGALDEQFF

clone_size: .
d_call: .
v_call: TRBV5-4
j_call: TRBJ1-2
cdr3_nt: TGTGCCAGCAGCTCAGGGGCGGGGACCCGACTTGGGGGCTACACCTTC
cdr3_aa: CASSSGAGTRLGGYTF